This TCR beta chain was identified in a study of CD8 T cells in ankylosing spondylitis. This clonotype was counted only a few times. No antigen is known for it. Study-level points and caveats: Blood of patients with ankylosing spondylitis appeared to be characterized by a TCR beta motif of seven or eight highly homologous variants. Reportedly, significant enrichment of disease-linked clones occurred in matched ankylosing spondylitis synovial fluid. Relatively rare in peripheral blood, disease-linked clones were also CD8+. Earlier authors reported some of these motif variants in reactive arthritis synovial fluid and blood.

Scientists made TCR beta libraries using quantitative 5'-RACE with molecular barcodes. One entry per CDR3 protein, called by TCRdb with MiXCR from the 5' RACE reads. The profile shows about 390,000 distinct CDR3 sequences, around 20% of them singletons. The CDR3 totals 14 residues. Germline trimming cut 3 bases from V and 6 bases from J; bases unmatched to any gene: 7. CDR1 and CDR2 (germline): DFQATT, SNEGSKA (reference sequence). V usage is TRBV20-1 and J usage is TRBJ2-2, with 7 bases matching TRBD1. The receptor comes from a male donor with ankylosing spondylitis. Source material: blood, either unsorted or a sorted T cell fraction (not recorded which). For the CDR3, the DNA is TGCAGTGCTAGGCCCCCGAGGGGGCCCGGGGAGCTGTTTTTT. Translation gives CSARPPRGPGELFF.